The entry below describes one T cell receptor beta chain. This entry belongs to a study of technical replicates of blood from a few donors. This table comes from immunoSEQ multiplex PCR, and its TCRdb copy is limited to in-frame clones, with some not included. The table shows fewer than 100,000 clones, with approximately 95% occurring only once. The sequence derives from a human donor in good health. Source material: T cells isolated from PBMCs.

The CDR3 spells CASSSWGGAGIGELFF. CDR3 nucleotide sequence: TGTGCCAGCAGCTCTTGGGGCGGGGCAGGTATCGGGGAGCTGTTTTTT. This chain links TRBV25-1 with TRBJ2-2, with a weak D call TRBD2 (6 bases). The germline gives CDR1 MGHDK, CDR2 SYGVNS. V lost 6 bases and J lost 7, with 21 bases in between. The CDR3 sequence is 16 residues long.